One and the same sample provided the 22 T cell receptor beta chains below, sequenced in a study of cytomegalovirus exposure and HLA in healthy donors. PCR involved 60 Vbeta and 13 Jbeta primers. Using immunoSEQ multiplex PCR, the repertoire was profiled, and TCRdb retains in-frame clones only, with some absent. The table includes approximately 110,000 clones, 13% to 15% detected once. The sequenced sample was PBMCs. Receptors originate from a female donor in good health and CMV-seronegative.

The chain couples TRBV10-3 to TRBJ2-4; 9 bases map to TRBD1. The V and J ends lost 0 bases and 2 bases, in that order; junction bases with no gene match: 2. CDR1 and CDR2 from the germline V gene are ENHRY and SYGVKD. CDR3 length equals 16 residues. CDR3 amino acids: CAISESGTGTKNIQYF. The CDR3 bases are TGTGCCATCAGTGAGTCCGGGACAGGGACCAAAAACATTCAGTACTTC.

V is TRBV2 and J is TRBJ2-5, with D unclear. The CDR3 covers 14 residues. In germline, CDR1 is SNHLY, CDR2 FYNNEI. Trimming removed 1 base at V and 2 bases at J, with 8 bases between. CDR3 region: CASSEENFQETQYF. The CDR3 DNA is TGTGCCAGCAGTGAAGAAAACTTTCAAGAGACCCAGTACTTC. The variable domain in full, completed from reference TRBV2 and TRBJ2-5, reads EPEVTQTPSHQVTQMGQEVILRCVPISNHLYFYWYRQILGQKVEFLVSFYNNEISEKSEIFDDQFSVERPDGSNFTLKIRSTKLEDSAMYFCASSEENFQETQYFGPGTRLLVL.

This clone occurred a few times. The rearrangement joins TRBV4-2 to TRBJ1-1; 8 bases line up with TRBD1. V gave up 3 bases and J gave up 2 bases; unmatched junction bases: 5. CDR3 length equals 15 residues. Germline CDR1 is LGHNA and CDR2 is YNFKEQ. The CDR3 region has the DNA TGTGCCAGCAGCCATGCGGACAGGGCCAACACTGAAGCTTTCTTT. It encodes CASSHADRANTEAFF.

This rearrangement joins TRBV30 to TRBJ2-3; D ambiguous. The germline CDR1 and CDR2 sequences are GTSNPN and SVGIG (reference sequence). V was pared by 5 bases and J by 0 bases, with 9 bases between. This CDR3 is built from 13 residues. The CDR3 nucleotides are TGTGCCTGGGCGTTTCTGAGCACAGATACGCAGTATTTT. It codes for CAWAFLSTDTQYF.

This clone was found a few times. The CDR3 spells CASSWVGGASSYNEQFF. The CDR3 region has the DNA TGTGCCAGCAGCTGGGTCGGTGGGGCAAGCTCCTACAATGAGCAGTTCTTC. The rearrangement uses TRBV7-9 and TRBJ2-1; tentative D call: TRBD1 (5 bases). Germline CDR1 reads SEHNR; CDR2 reads FQNEAQ (reference sequence). The CDR3 covers 17 residues. Trimming took 4 bases from V and 0 from J, leaving 16 bases between them.

Only a few counts were recorded for this clone. The chain links TRBV20-1 to TRBJ2-5; a possible D gene is TRBD1 (6 bases). The CDR3 loop spans 11 amino acids. CDR1 and CDR2 from the germline V gene are DFQATT and SNEGSKA (reference sequence). Trimming removed 8 bases from V and 2 bases from J, with 9 bases in between. In nucleotides, the CDR3 is TGCAGTACCGGACAGCAAGAGACCCAGTACTTC. Translated, it gives CSTGQQETQYF.

This clone turned up a few times. In DNA, the CDR3 is TGCGCCAGCAGCTTGGGCCAGGGTTCTAGCACAGATACGCAGTATTTT. This gives the protein CASSLGQGSSTDTQYF. The chain recombines TRBV5-1 with TRBJ2-3; D may be TRBD1 (5 bases). The CDR3 runs 16 residues. Trimming cost V 0 bases and J 0 bases, with 11 bases left between them. Germline V gene lookup returns CDR1 SGHRS and CDR2 YFSETQ.

The chain has TRBV6-1 and TRBJ2-2; 10 bases align to TRBD1. V dropped 4 bases and J dropped 5; count of bases not matched to a gene: 4. CDR1 MNHNS and CDR2 SASEGT come from the germline V gene. This CDR3 comprises 15 residues. Here the CDR3 DNA reads TGTGCCAGCAGTGTCGCGGGACAGGGGACCGGGGAGCTGTTTTTT. Translated: CASSVAGQGTGELFF.

The chain combines TRBV4-3 with TRBJ2-7, with 7 bases lining up with TRBD2. V dropped 5 bases and J dropped 1; count of bases not matched to a gene: 8. The CDR3 covers 15 residues. Germline CDR1 LGHNA, CDR2 YSLEER. This CDR3 is CASSSSGGPSYEQYF. The CDR3 bases are TGCGCCAGCAGCAGCTCGGGGGGACCGTCCTACGAGCAGTACTTC.

The chain employs TRBV29-1 and TRBJ2-2; 11 nucleotides align to TRBD2. Trimming cost V 3 bases and J 0 bases; bases outside gene matches: 3. CDR3 size: 16 residues. Germline V lookup: CDR1 SQVTM, CDR2 ANQGSEA. CDR3 sequence reads: CSVELGLAANTGELFF. In DNA, the CDR3 is TGCAGCGTTGAGCTGGGACTAGCGGCGAACACCGGGGAGCTGTTTTTT.

The rearrangement joins TRBV19 to TRBJ2-7; 7 bases are shared with TRBD1. There are 14 residues in the CDR3. V lost 3 bases to trimming and J lost 3 bases; unmatched junction nucleotides: 5. CDR1 LNHDA and CDR2 SQIVND come from the germline V gene (reference sequence). CDR3 sequence: CASSIGNRGYEQYF. CDR3 sequence (DNA): TGTGCCAGTAGTATCGGGAACAGGGGCTACGAGCAGTACTTC. Supplemented by reference TRBV19 and TRBJ2-7, the full variable domain reads DGGITQSPKYLFRKEGQNVTLSCEQNLNHDAMYWYRQDPGQGLRLIYYSQIVNDFQKGDIAEGYSVSREKKESFPLTVTSAQKNPTAFYLCASSIGNRGYEQYFGPGTRLTVT.

The chain uses TRBV5-1 and TRBJ1-1; TRBD1 agrees at 10 bases. Unmatched junction bases numbered 6, after V lost 5 bases and J lost 2 bases. Germline assignment: CDR1 SGHRS and CDR2 YFSETQ. This CDR3 has 15 residues. The CDR3 here is CASSRDRGANTEAFF. The DNA of the CDR3 is TGCGCCAGCAGTAGGGACAGGGGCGCTAACACTGAAGCTTTCTTT. Supplemented by reference TRBV5-1 and TRBJ1-1, the full variable domain reads KAGVTQTPRYLIKTRGQQVTLSCSPISGHRSVSWYQQTPGQGLQFLFEYFSETQRNKGNFPGRFSGRQFSNSRSEMNVSTLELGDSALYLCASSRDRGANTEAFFGQGTRLTVV.

This chain's CDR3 is CATKLAGAGTDTQYF. In nucleotides, the CDR3 is TGTGCCACGAAATTAGCGGGAGCGGGCACAGATACGCAGTATTTT. The chain recombines TRBV19 with TRBJ2-3; 9 bases align to TRBD2. CDR1 and CDR2 (germline): LNHDA, SQIVND (reference sequence). The CDR3 has 15 residues. V was pared by 10 bases and J by 1 base, with 9 bases of the junction left unmatched. Full variable domain (missing parts from reference TRBV19 and TRBJ2-3): DGGITQSPKYLFRKEGQNVTLSCEQNLNHDAMYWYRQDPGQGLRLIYYSQIVNDFQKGDIAEGYSVSREKKESFPLTVTSAQKNPTAFYLCATKLAGAGTDTQYFGPGTRLTVL.

This clone was counted only a few times. The chain employs TRBV10-3 and TRBJ2-7, with a possible D match to TRBD1 (6 bases). Per the germline V gene, CDR1 is ENHRY and CDR2 is SYGVKD. V was pared by 6 bases and J by 3 bases, with 9 bases between. CDR3 length: 12 residues. In DNA, the CDR3 is TGTGCCATCAGGGACAGAAGCTACGAGCAGTACTTC. Translated, it gives CAIRDRSYEQYF.

This clone was counted between two and nine times. This sequence joins TRBV2 and TRBJ1-1, with TRBD1 identical over 8 bases. J gave up 10 bases and V 6 bases, and 4 bases lay outside the gene matches. Germline-derived CDR1 and CDR2 are SNHLY and FYNNEI. The length of the CDR3 is 11 residues. The CDR3 loop reads CASSQTGAAFF. The CDR3 nucleotides are TGTGCCAGCAGCCAGACAGGGGCAGCTTTCTTT.

The rearrangement links TRBV7-9 to TRBJ2-3; 8 bases fit TRBD1. Trimming at V came to 2 bases and at J to 6 bases, leaving 13 bases not matched to a gene. Germline values: CDR1 SEHNR, CDR2 FQNEAQ (reference sequence). The CDR3 contains 17 residues. As DNA, the CDR3 is TGTGCCAGCAGCTTACCTCCGGGACAGGCCTACGCGGATACGCAGTATTTT. It is translated as CASSLPPGQAYADTQYF. Filled out from reference TRBV7-9 and TRBJ2-3, the complete variable domain reads DTGVSQNPRHKITKRGQNVTFRCDPISEHNRLYWYRQTLGQGPEFLTYFQNEAQLEKSRLLSDRFSAERPKGSFSTLEIQRTEQGDSAMYLCASSLPPGQAYADTQYFGPGTRLTVL.

The gene calls are TRBV9 and TRBJ2-6, with 7 bases identical to TRBD2. CDR3 length equals 15 residues. V lost 0 bases and J lost 3; bases outside the gene matches: 0. Germline assignment: CDR1 SGDLS and CDR2 YYNGEE. Here the CDR3 reads CASSVGGGGANVLTF. CDR3 sequence (DNA): TGTGCCAGCAGCGTAGGGGGGGGTGGGGCCAACGTCCTGACTTTC.

The V and J genes are TRBV2 and TRBJ1-5; unclear D gene. Trimming cost V 6 bases and J 1 base, with 7 bases left between them. The CDR3 contains 13 residues. Germline lookup yields CDR1 SNHLY and CDR2 FYNNEI. This CDR3 reads CASRRRSNQPQHF. CDR3 in DNA: TGTGCCAGCAGGCGGCGCAGCAATCAGCCCCAGCATTTT.

About this clone itself: The junction departs from the called germline gene at one end, perhaps through a read error. The rearrangement joins TRBV7-7 to TRBJ2-5; 10 nucleotides line up with TRBD1. The CDR3 is made up of 19 amino acids. In germline, CDR1 is SSHAT, CDR2 FNYEAQ (reference sequence). CDR3 residues: CASSPRSRQGAVYQETQYF. CDR3 DNA: TGTGCTAGCAGTCCACGGTCCCGACAGGGGGCCGTCTACCAAGAGACCCAGTACTTC.

The table lists this clone with a few counts. The genes are TRBV6-5 and TRBJ1-1, with a tentative D call TRBD1 (6 bases). The CDR3 spans 14 residues. CDR1 is MNHEY, CDR2 SVGAGI, per germline. The ends were cut back, 2 bases at V and 1 base at J, with 8 bases in the middle. The CDR3 region is CASSYDRPNTEAFF. CDR3 nucleotide sequence: TGTGCCAGCAGTTACGACAGGCCGAACACTGAAGCTTTCTTT.

This clone has a handful of counts. V and J are TRBV2 and TRBJ2-2; the match to TRBD2 covers 7 bases. Trimming at V came to 8 bases and at J to 3 bases, leaving 12 bases not matched to a gene. Germline CDR1 and CDR2: SNHLY and FYNNEI. The CDR3 is 16 residues long. CDR3 protein: CASGSQAGAYTGELFF. CDR3 DNA sequence: TGTGCCAGCGGTTCCCAGGCGGGAGCGTACACCGGGGAGCTGTTTTTT.

This clone was found a few times. The chain links TRBV27 to TRBJ1-5; 8 bases fit TRBD1. CDR1 MNHEY and CDR2 SMNVEV come from the germline V gene (reference sequence). V lost 6 bases to trimming and J lost 6 bases; unmatched junction nucleotides: 10. The CDR3 is 15 amino acids. The CDR3 loop reads CASRSRQGMVQPQHF. In DNA form, the CDR3 reads TGTGCCAGCAGATCCCGACAGGGGATGGTTCAGCCCCAGCATTTT.